Below, 21 T cell receptor beta chains from the same sample are listed, as sequenced in a study of type 1 and type 2 diabetes patients. Genomic DNA was the PCR template. Amplification of the beta chain CDR3 used 30 forward and 13 reverse multiplex primers. TCRdb called the multiplex PCR reads again in MiXCR, with one record for every CDR3 protein. The data show some 250,000 distinct CDR3 sequences, roughly 48% seen once. The sequenced sample consisted of peripheral blood mononuclear cells (PBMCs). These receptors came from a man aged 18-30 years with type 2 diabetes.

This clonotype was seen repeatedly, ten times or more. J is TRBJ1-1 and V is TRBV19; D remains ambiguous. V lost 3 bases, J lost 0 bases, and 11 bases lay in between. Germline V lookup: CDR1 LNHDA, CDR2 SQIVND (reference sequence). This CDR3 comprises 15 residues. CDR3 protein: CASSILPGLNTEAFF. The CDR3 DNA follows: TGTGCCAGTAGTATCCTACCCGGGTTGAACACTGAAGCTTTCTTT.

The CDR3 is CATSRDPDSGANVLTF. Here the CDR3 DNA reads TGTGCCACCAGCAGAGACCCGGACTCTGGGGCCAACGTCCTGACTTTC. The chain links TRBV15 to TRBJ2-6; D ambiguous. The ends were cut back, 0 bases at V and 0 bases at J, with 6 bases in the middle. CDR1 LNHNV and CDR2 YYDKDF come from the germline V gene (reference sequence). CDR3 length equals 16 residues.

This clonotype has a single count. The J gene is TRBJ1-2, the V gene TRBV4-2; TRBD1 aligns across 7 bases. The CDR3 contains 15 residues. Germline V gene lookup returns CDR1 LGHNA and CDR2 YNFKEQ. After removal of 4 bases from V and 3 bases from J, the junction contained 8 bases not matched to a gene. The CDR3 nucleotides read TGTGCCAGCAGCCTCGCCGGGACAGACGACTATGGCTACACCTTC. Translating gives CASSLAGTDDYGYTF.

This clonotype was counted a few times. CDR3 residues: CATSRDPDWEQETQYF. For the CDR3, the DNA is TGTGCCACCAGCAGAGATCCCGACTGGGAGCAAGAGACCCAGTACTTC. V gene TRBV15 combines with J gene TRBJ2-5, with D possibly TRBD2 on 5 matching bases. The CDR3 extends over 16 amino acids. The germline gives CDR1 LNHNV, CDR2 YYDKDF (reference sequence). Trimming took 0 bases from V and 2 from J, leaving 13 bases between them. Full variable domain (remainder filled in from reference TRBV15 and TRBJ2-5): DAMVIQNPRYQVTQFGKPVTLSCSQTLNHNVMYWYQQKSSQAPKLLFHYYDKDFNNEADTPDNFQSRRPNTSFCFLDIRSPGLGDTAMYLCATSRDPDWEQETQYFGPGTRLLVL.

The chain couples TRBV27 to TRBJ2-7; 8 bases map to TRBD2. The junction had 6 bases not matched to a gene; V was cut back by 2 bases and J by 6 bases. The CDR3 loop spans 14 amino acids. Germline V gene sequence: CDR1 MNHEY, CDR2 SMNVEV (reference sequence). The CDR3 reads CASSLLREVGEQYF. CDR3 coding DNA: TGTGCCAGCAGTTTACTGCGGGAGGTAGGCGAGCAGTACTTC.

The CDR3 region has the DNA TGTGCCAGCAGTTCGAGACAGGTTTCATCCTACGAGCAGTACTTC. Translating gives CASSSRQVSSYEQYF. J is TRBJ2-7 and V is TRBV12-3 or TRBV12-4, with TRBD1 as a possible D gene (6 bases). This CDR3 spans 15 amino acids. V was pared by 4 bases and J by 1 base, with 14 bases between.

V gene TRBV7-8 combines with J gene TRBJ1-1; a possible D gene is TRBD1 (5 bases). This CDR3 region has 15 residues. The germline V gene encodes CDR1 SGHVS and CDR2 FQNEAQ. V gave up 3 bases and J gave up 0 bases, with 11 bases separating them. CDR3 in amino acids: CASSFSTGMNTEAFF. DNA of the CDR3: TGTGCCAGCAGCTTTTCTACAGGAATGAACACTGAAGCTTTCTTT.

With regard to this clonotype: The conserved phenylalanine or tryptophan normally closing the CDR3 is absent here, so this likely arose from a read error. The rearrangement links TRBV13 to TRBJ1-1; the match to TRBD1 covers 12 bases. The CDR3 extends over 13 amino acids. Germline values: CDR1 PRHDT, CDR2 FYEKMQ (reference sequence). V lost 4 bases to trimming and J lost 7 bases; unmatched junction nucleotides: 1. In nucleotides, the CDR3 is TGTGCCAGCAGCTGGGACAGGGGGCTTGAAGCTTTCCTT. This translates into CASSWDRGLEAFL.

The genes are TRBV9 and TRBJ2-1; TRBD2 agrees at 7 bases. V shed 4 bases, J shed 7 bases, and the junction held 14 bases outside the gene matches. The V gene's germline CDR1 is SGDLS and CDR2 YYNGEE. The CDR3 covers 16 residues. The CDR3, as DNA: TGTGCCAGCAGCTATGTTAGCGGGTTGCTTCCGAATGAGCAGTTCTTC. Encoded protein: CASSYVSGLLPNEQFF.

In this sample, this clonotype turned up a few times. Compared with germline, one end of the junction differs, possibly owing to a read error. The chain is built from TRBV24-1 and TRBJ1-5, with D unclear. Germline-derived CDR1 and CDR2 are KGHDR and SFDVKD. This CDR3 spans 12 amino acids. The CDR3 loop is CLRAFRNQPQHF. CDR3 bases: TGCCTGAGGGCTTTTCGCAATCAGCCCCAGCATTTT.

This clonotype was observed a handful of times. V and J are TRBV10-1 and TRBJ2-1, with D possibly TRBD2 on 5 matching bases. Trimming stripped 3 bases from V and 5 bases from J, with 8 bases between. The CDR3 is 13 amino acids. Germline CDR1 WNHNN, CDR2 SYGVQD (reference sequence). The CDR3 nucleotides are TGCGCCAGCAGTGACTGGGGAGACAATGAGCAGTTCTTC. Its protein is CASSDWGDNEQFF.

This clonotype was seen a few times. The J gene is TRBJ2-1, the V gene TRBV25-1; TRBD1 matches at 7 bases. CDR1 and CDR2 from the germline V gene are MGHDK and SYGVNS. Trimming cost V 7 bases and J 3 bases; bases outside gene matches: 3. The CDR3 totals 13 residues. In nucleotides, the CDR3 is TGTGCCAGCAAGCGGACAGGCTACAATGAGCAGTTCTTC. Protein: CASKRTGYNEQFF.

V gene TRBV19 combines with J gene TRBJ1-5, with D perhaps matching TRBD1 (5 bases). Trimming left V 7 bases short and J 4 bases short, with 20 bases between. Germline CDR1 is LNHDA and CDR2 is SQIVND (reference sequence). The CDR3 is 16 amino acids. The DNA of the CDR3 is TGTGCCAGTAACCTTGGGGGGAATACTCTAAATCAGCCCCAGCATTTT. This codes for CASNLGGNTLNQPQHF.

The V and J genes are TRBV6-6 and TRBJ2-6; D ambiguous. The CDR3 extends over 16 amino acids. The germline V gene encodes CDR1 MNHNY and CDR2 SVGAGI (reference sequence). V was pared by 6 bases and J by 0 bases, with 12 bases between. The CDR3 protein is CASSPPAGSGANVLTF. In DNA, the CDR3 is TGTGCCAGCAGCCCCCCAGCAGGCTCTGGGGCCAACGTCCTGACTTTC.

The CDR3 protein is CSVEGQGTYEQYF. The CDR3 DNA follows: TGCAGCGTTGAAGGACAGGGCACCTACGAGCAGTACTTC. The chain employs TRBV29-1 and TRBJ2-7, with 7 bases fitting TRBD1. The CDR3 has 13 amino acids. Germline V gives CDR1 SQVTM, CDR2 ANQGSEA. Germline trimming cut 1 base from V and 2 bases from J; bases unmatched to any gene: 2.

The chain joins TRBV2 to TRBJ2-2; 8 bases line up with TRBD2. Germline V lookup: CDR1 SNHLY, CDR2 FYNNEI. The CDR3 has 16 amino acids. The V and J ends lost 7 bases and 8 bases, in that order; junction bases with no gene match: 15. The CDR3 coding sequence is TGTGCCAGCAACGGGAGGGTGGGAGGGCCTTCTGGGGAGCTGTTTTTT. Its translation is CASNGRVGGPSGELFF.

This clonotype was seen only a few times. The CDR3 here is CSASGTPNTEAFF. For the CDR3, the DNA is TGCAGTGCTAGTGGGACTCCGAACACTGAAGCTTTCTTT. This chain joins TRBV20-1 and TRBJ1-1; possibly TRBD1 for D (5 bases). The V gene's germline CDR1 is DFQATT and CDR2 SNEGSKA (reference sequence). This CDR3 comprises 13 residues. The V gene lost 3 bases and the J gene lost 1 base, with 9 bases spanning the gap.

This sequence joins TRBV29-1 and TRBJ1-2; no reliable D call. This CDR3 comprises 12 residues. V lost 7 bases, J lost 0 bases, and 9 bases lay in between. Germline V gene lookup returns CDR1 SQVTM and CDR2 ANQGSEA. CDR3 residues: CSAGKTNYGYTF. The CDR3 DNA reads as TGCAGCGCCGGCAAAACTAACTATGGCTACACCTTC.

The V gene is TRBV28, the J gene TRBJ1-4; TRBD1 might be the D (5 bases). CDR1 is MDHEN and CDR2 is SYDVKM in the germline V gene. Deletions cut 4 bases from V and 2 bases from J, with 11 bases between. The length of the CDR3 is 15 residues. The CDR3 reads CASSSPGRTNEKLFF. DNA for the CDR3: TGTGCCAGCAGTTCCCCAGGGCGCACTAATGAAAAACTGTTTTTT.

The CDR3 nucleotides are TGTGCCAGCAGCCTCTGGGAGGCGGATACGCAGTATTTT. Amino acids: CASSLWEADTQYF. This chain uses TRBV14 with TRBJ2-3; tentatively, D is TRBD2 (6 bases). CDR3 length: 13 residues. Trimming pared 4 bases from V and 6 bases from J, leaving 11 bases between. In germline, CDR1 is SGHDN, CDR2 FVKESK.

The table lists this clonotype with many counts. The V call is TRBV7-2, the J call TRBJ1-2; tentative D call: TRBD1 (5 bases). The CDR3 runs to 15 residues. Between the trimmed V and J ends, which lost 4 bases and 2 bases, there was a span of 14 bases. Germline values: CDR1 SGHTA, CDR2 FQGNSA. This CDR3 is CASSSAAGVNYGYTF. The CDR3 nucleotides are TGTGCCAGCAGCTCCGCGGCGGGGGTAAACTATGGCTACACCTTC.